These 25 T cell receptor beta chains were sequenced from one sample in a study of naive and memory T cell subsets. TCR cDNA received a 3' ligated oligonucleotide that carried a UMI. The SP2 primer and nested alpha and beta constant region primers amplified ligated cDNA in four rounds. Using its own MiXCR run on the 5' RACE reads, TCRdb lists one record per CDR3 protein. This table has 32,000 or so distinct CDR3 sequences, approximately 16% appearing once. These receptors all come from a female donor in good health.

The table lists this clonotype with a few counts. This rearrangement joins TRBV7-2 to TRBJ2-4; possibly TRBD2 for D (7 bases). V lost 2 bases, J lost 7 bases, and 18 bases lay in between. CDR3 length: 16 amino acids. CDR1 is SGHTA, CDR2 FQGNSA, per germline. CDR3 nucleotides: TGTGCCAGCAGCTTAAATGCCCTCAGGGGAGGGAACATTCAGTACTTC. Translation gives CASSLNALRGGNIQYF. Full variable domain (missing parts from reference TRBV7-2 and TRBJ2-4): GAGVSQSPSNKVTEKGKDVELRCDPISGHTALYWYRQSLGQGLEFLIYFQGNSAPDKSGLPSDRFSAERTGGSVSTLTIQRTQQEDSAVYLCASSLNALRGGNIQYFGAGTRLSVL.

This clonotype was seen more than once but under ten times. The genes are TRBV18 and TRBJ1-1; D unresolved. CDR1 is KGHSH and CDR2 is LQKENI in the germline V gene. The CDR3 runs 17 residues. Trimming stripped 0 bases from V and 3 bases from J, with 17 bases between. CDR3 amino acids: CASSPPTRLKADTEAFF. The CDR3 bases are TGTGCCAGCTCACCACCGACAAGGTTAAAAGCGGACACTGAAGCTTTCTTT.

This clonotype was seen ten or more times. The genes are TRBV29-1 and TRBJ2-1; 11 bases line up with TRBD2. Germline V lookup: CDR1 SQVTM, CDR2 ANQGSEA. The CDR3 has 14 amino acids. V lost 7 bases and J lost 7; bases outside the gene matches: 9. The CDR3 DNA is TGCAGCGGTTATAGCGGGGGGGCGAGGAATGAGCAGTTCTTC. This sequence encodes CSGYSGGARNEQFF.

This clonotype was recorded many times. The rearrangement uses TRBV29-1 and TRBJ1-2; 8 nucleotides agree with TRBD1. This CDR3 has 15 residues. CDR1 and CDR2 from the germline V gene are SQVTM and ANQGSEA. The ends lost 4 bases at V and 5 bases at J; junction bases unmatched: 12. Here the CDR3 reads CSVGDRQGLLYGYTF. CDR3 DNA sequence: TGCAGCGTTGGGGACCGACAGGGGCTTCTATATGGCTACACCTTC.

This clonotype was detected many times. The chain joins TRBV7-3 to TRBJ2-1; D uncertain. Germline V gene data show CDR1 as SGHTA and CDR2 as FQGTGA. This CDR3 spans 13 amino acids. V was pared by 5 bases and J by 5 bases, with 10 bases between. The CDR3 coding sequence is TGTGCCAGCAGCCCGACCATTGACAATGAGCAGTTCTTC. Translating it yields CASSPTIDNEQFF.

This chain uses TRBV18 with TRBJ2-7; 8 bases align to TRBD2. V was clipped by 3 bases and J by 2 bases; unmatched bases: 6. Germline CDR1 and CDR2: KGHSH and LQKENI. The CDR3 extends over 15 amino acids. In nucleotides, the CDR3 is TGTGCCAGCTCACCTGCGGGGGGCGCGACCTACGAGCAGTACTTC. It is translated as CASSPAGGATYEQYF.

The sample holds a few counts of this clonotype. One end of the junction varies from germline; a read error may be responsible. V and J are TRBV7-6 and TRBJ1-2; D unclear. This CDR3 has 15 residues. CDR1 and CDR2 from the germline V gene are SGHVS and FNYEAQ. CDR3 region: CASSLGQASNYGDTF. In DNA form, the CDR3 reads TGTGCCAGCAGCTTAGGGCAGGCGTCCAACTATGGCGACACCTTC.

Many counts were recorded for this clonotype. V and J are TRBV7-2 and TRBJ1-6; maybe TRBD1 (5 bases). CDR3 length equals 16 residues. V gave up 2 bases and J gave up 4 bases, with 12 bases separating them. Germline V gene sequence: CDR1 SGHTA, CDR2 FQGNSA. Here the CDR3 reads CASSLSLTVYNSPLHF. CDR3 sequence (DNA): TGTGCCAGCAGCTTATCTCTGACAGTATATAATTCACCCCTCCACTTT.

This clonotype was counted at least ten times. This rearrangement joins TRBV29-1 to TRBJ2-2; 8 nucleotides agree with TRBD1. Unmatched junction bases numbered 10, after V lost 5 bases and J lost 2 bases. The germline gives CDR1 SQVTM, CDR2 ANQGSEA. This CDR3 has 16 residues. CDR3 region: CSVPLDRDHNTGELFF. CDR3 nucleotides: TGCAGCGTTCCCTTGGACAGGGATCACAACACCGGGGAGCTGTTTTTT.

CDR3: CASSLIRYEQYF. CDR3 nucleotides: TGTGCCAGCAGCCTTATTCGCTACGAGCAGTACTTC. V gene TRBV12-3 or TRBV12-4 combines with J gene TRBJ2-7; D not resolved. With 6 bases removed from V and 3 bases from J, the gap between germline ends came to 9 bases. CDR3 size: 12 residues.

The rearrangement uses TRBV6-5 and TRBJ1-3, with D tentatively TRBD1 (6 bases). This CDR3 region has 17 residues. V lost 0 bases and J lost 4, with 16 bases in between. Germline-derived CDR1 and CDR2 are MNHEY and SVGAGI. CDR3 in amino acids: CASSYSRWGRGGNTIYF. The CDR3 bases are TGTGCCAGCAGTTACTCCCGATGGGGGCGCGGGGGAAACACCATATATTTT.

Only a few counts were recorded for this clonotype. This rearrangement joins TRBV20-1 to TRBJ1-2; D uncertain. There are 13 residues in the CDR3. The germline V gene has CDR1 DFQATT and CDR2 SNEGSKA (reference sequence). V shed 3 bases and J shed 4 bases, with 12 bases lying between them. This CDR3 is CSARSGVIYGYTF. DNA of the CDR3: TGCAGTGCTAGGTCCGGGGTGATCTATGGCTACACCTTC.

This clonotype was counted at least ten times. The V call is TRBV29-1, the J call TRBJ2-3; D is unclear. Germline CDR1 is SQVTM and CDR2 is ANQGSEA. This CDR3 comprises 11 residues. V was trimmed by 4 bases and J by 4 bases, leaving 6 bases between them. CDR3 DNA sequence: TGCAGCGTTGGTCCCGCAGATACGCAGTATTTT. It specifies CSVGPADTQYF.

V is TRBV20-1 and J is TRBJ2-2, with D unresolved. Trimming shortened V by 1 base and J by 3 bases, and 6 bases separated the two germline ends. The CDR3 is made up of 13 amino acids. CDR1 and CDR2 from the germline V gene are DFQATT and SNEGSKA (reference sequence). CDR3 residues: CSARGLDTGELFF. Here the CDR3 DNA reads TGCAGTGCTAGAGGTTTAGACACCGGGGAGCTGTTTTTT.

This clonotype has a handful of counts. The genes are TRBV5-1 and TRBJ2-7; either TRBD1 or TRBD2 may supply D (5 bases each). This CDR3 is 15 amino acids long. Per the germline V gene, CDR1 is SGHRS and CDR2 is YFSETQ. The V gene lost 6 bases and the J gene lost 5 bases, with 21 bases spanning the gap. CDR3 DNA sequence: TGCGCCAGCAACCCAACCGGGACGCTGGTCGACGAGCAGTACTTC. Amino acid sequence: CASNPTGTLVDEQYF.

This clonotype appeared many times. The CDR3 sequence is CASSYSGLATQYF. CDR3 in DNA: TGTGCCAGCAGTTACTCCGGTCTGGCCACCCAGTACTTC. The rearrangement uses TRBV6-5 and TRBJ2-5, with D unresolved. The V end was cut by 0 bases, the J end by 8 bases, with 10 bases between. Germline CDR1 reads MNHEY; CDR2 reads SVGAGI. The CDR3 contains 13 residues.

This clonotype ranks as medium-sized (0.01 to 0.1%). This chain links TRBV29-1 with TRBJ1-3; 8 nucleotides match TRBD1. This CDR3 comprises 11 residues. Germline CDR1 reads SQVTM; CDR2 reads ANQGSEA. The junction had 1 base not matched to a gene; V was cut back by 6 bases and J by 6 bases. The CDR3 here is CSVDRANTIYF. CDR3 nucleotide sequence: TGCAGCGTGGACAGGGCAAACACCATATATTTT.

In its sample, this clonotype was seen many times. The chain couples TRBV4-1 to TRBJ1-5; perhaps TRBD1 as D (5 bases). The CDR3 covers 18 residues. Deletions cut 0 bases from V and 2 bases from J, with 17 bases between. Germline V gene lookup returns CDR1 MGHRA and CDR2 YSYEKL. The DNA of the CDR3 is TGCGCCAGCAGCCAAGACTTCTCGGGGACTGGGGGCAATCAGCCCCAGCATTTT. Translated: CASSQDFSGTGGNQPQHF.

The rearrangement links TRBV7-3 to TRBJ2-1; possibly TRBD2 for D (5 bases). The germline V and J ends were trimmed by 5 bases and 8 bases, with 13 bases remaining between them. Germline values: CDR1 SGHTA, CDR2 FQGTGA. The CDR3 contains 13 residues. The CDR3, as DNA: TGTGCCAGCAGCCCGTATCTAGCCCATGAGCAGTTCTTC. Protein product: CASSPYLAHEQFF.

This clonotype was picked up a small number of times. The V and J genes are TRBV15 and TRBJ1-2; 8 nucleotides align to TRBD1. The junction had 4 bases not matched to a gene; V was cut back by 0 bases and J by 4 bases. The CDR3 has 15 residues. Germline V gene sequence: CDR1 LNHNV, CDR2 YYDKDF (reference sequence). For the CDR3, the DNA is TGTGCCACCAGCAGAGAGCAACAGGGGGTCTATGGCTACACCTTC. Translated: CATSREQQGVYGYTF.

The genes are TRBV7-8 and TRBJ2-5; TRBD2 is a possible D gene (5 bases). V lost 5 bases to trimming and J lost 2 bases, with 12 bases between them. Looked up from germline, CDR1 is SGHVS and CDR2 is FQNEAQ. The CDR3 is 14 residues long. The CDR3 region has the DNA TGTGCCAGCAGCACTAGGACGTGGCAAGAGACCCAGTACTTC. Translation: CASSTRTWQETQYF.

This clonotype was observed at least ten times. The rearrangement links TRBV6-5 to TRBJ1-5; TRBD1 matches 7 bases. CDR1 and CDR2 from the germline V gene are MNHEY and SVGAGI. The length of the CDR3 is 14 residues. V was clipped by 4 bases and J by 2 bases; unmatched bases: 2. CDR3 amino acids: CASSSQGGNQPQHF. CDR3 nucleotide sequence: TGTGCCAGCAGTTCCCAGGGGGGCAATCAGCCCCAGCATTTT.

Many counts were recorded for this clonotype. This chain joins TRBV7-2 and TRBJ2-1, with TRBD2 identical over 8 bases. Germline loops: CDR1 SGHTA, CDR2 FQGNSA. Trimming removed 1 base from V and 2 bases from J; junction bases left unmatched: 4. CDR3 size: 16 residues. CDR3 DNA sequence: TGTGCCAGCAGCTTAGACAATAGCGGGGCCTACAATGAGCAGTTCTTC. Translated, it gives CASSLDNSGAYNEQFF. Together with reference TRBV7-2 and TRBJ2-1, the CDR3 gives the full variable domain: GAGVSQSPSNKVTEKGKDVELRCDPISGHTALYWYRQSLGQGLEFLIYFQGNSAPDKSGLPSDRFSAERTGGSVSTLTIQRTQQEDSAVYLCASSLDNSGAYNEQFFGPGTRLTVL.

This clonotype was picked up many times. The gene calls are TRBV29-1 and TRBJ2-7; D might be TRBD1 (6 bases). CDR1 is SQVTM, CDR2 ANQGSEA, per germline. The V and J ends lost 4 bases and 4 bases respectively, with 14 bases between them. The CDR3 is made up of 13 amino acids. The CDR3 DNA is TGCAGCGTTGGGGGCCTCAGGGGATACGAGCAGTACTTC. Its translation: CSVGGLRGYEQYF.

V usage is TRBV6-5 and J usage is TRBJ2-1, with TRBD1 as a possible D gene (6 bases). The CDR3 covers 15 residues. Germline lookup yields CDR1 MNHEY and CDR2 SVGAGI. Trimming shortened V by 0 bases and J by 7 bases, and 13 bases separated the two germline ends. For the CDR3, the DNA is TGTGCCAGCAGTTACTCGGCAGGGGAGTGGAATGAGCAGTTCTTC. Translated, it gives CASSYSAGEWNEQFF.